These 21 T cell receptor beta chains were sequenced from one sample in a study of T cells in tumors after PD-1 blockade. Generated by immunoSEQ multiplex PCR, the TCRdb table keeps only in-frame clones and is missing some. This table has some 66,000 clones, around 67% appearing once. Sequences were derived from PBMCs, sampled after anti-PD-1 treatment. These receptors all stem from a human donor with basal cell carcinoma.

The chain has TRBV4-2 and TRBJ1-2; a weak D match, TRBD1 (6 bases). V shed 0 bases and J shed 4 bases, with 12 bases lying between them. The germline CDR1 and CDR2 sequences are LGHNA and YNFKEQ. This CDR3 region has 15 residues. The CDR3 DNA is TGTGCCAGCAGCCAAGAACTTGGAGGGGGCTATGGCTACACCTTC. Translated, it gives CASSQELGGGYGYTF.

The chain joins TRBV6-5 to TRBJ2-3; D may match TRBD1 or TRBD2 (7 bases each). Germline V lookup: CDR1 MNHEY, CDR2 SVGAGI. The germline V and J ends were trimmed by 8 bases and 3 bases, with 15 bases remaining between them. This CDR3 spans 14 amino acids. This CDR3 is CASRQGAGTDTQYF. The CDR3 DNA is TGTGCCAGCCGACAGGGAGCGGGGACAGATACGCAGTATTTT.

This clone was detected only once. V is TRBV28 and J is TRBJ2-5; D gene ambiguous. Germline CDR1 MDHEN, CDR2 SYDVKM. This CDR3 is 12 amino acids long. V shed 7 bases and J shed 1 base, with 7 bases lying between them. The CDR3 DNA sequence: TGTGCCAGCAACACCCTCCAAGAGACCCAGTACTTC. Protein: CASNTLQETQYF.

The table lists this clone with a few counts. The chain joins TRBV11-1 to TRBJ2-2; D might be TRBD2 (5 bases). In germline, CDR1 is SGHAT, CDR2 FQDESV (reference sequence). V shed 4 bases and J shed 5 bases, with 14 bases lying between them. This CDR3 comprises 15 residues. The CDR3 DNA follows: TGTGCCAGCAGCTCAGCGGCTCTGGGTACCGGGGAGCTGTTTTTT. Its translation: CASSSAALGTGELFF.

Remarks on this clone: In the same sample, other DNA sequences code for this CDR3. The V call is TRBV14, the J call TRBJ2-1; 7 positions match TRBD1. J was trimmed by 4 bases and V by 1 base; bases with no gene match: 4. CDR1 and CDR2 from the germline V gene are SGHDN and FVKESK. The CDR3 totals 15 residues. DNA of the CDR3: TGTGCCAGCAGCCAAGGACAGGGAGCTTACAATGAGCAGTTCTTC. Encoded protein: CASSQGQGAYNEQFF.

The gene calls are TRBV4-1 and TRBJ2-2, with 9 nucleotides matching TRBD2. Germline CDR1 and CDR2: MGHRA and YSYEKL. This CDR3 has 16 residues. The junction had 5 bases not matched to a gene; V was cut back by 4 bases and J by 2 bases. DNA for the CDR3: TGCGCCAGCAGCCGCAGCGGGGGGCCCAACACCGGGGAGCTGTTTTTT. This gives the protein CASSRSGGPNTGELFF.

CDR3 sequence (DNA): TGTGCCATCAGTGGACTGGGAGAGACCCAGTACTTC. Protein: CAISGLGETQYF. The gene calls are TRBV10-3 and TRBJ2-5, with unresolved D. The CDR3 is 12 amino acids. Germline assignment: CDR1 ENHRY and CDR2 SYGVKD. The V and J ends lost 4 bases and 4 bases respectively, with 7 bases between them.

The rearrangement joins TRBV2 to TRBJ2-1; TRBD2 matches at 11 bases. This CDR3 has 14 residues. Germline CDR1 is SNHLY and CDR2 is FYNNEI. V lost 9 bases, J lost 0 bases, and 1 base stayed unmatched. The CDR3 spells CARGTSGSYNEQFF. The CDR3 nucleotides are TGTGCCAGGGGGACTAGCGGCTCCTACAATGAGCAGTTCTTC.

The chain is built from TRBV5-6 and TRBJ2-1; no firm D call. This CDR3 has 14 residues. Germline V gene lookup returns CDR1 SGHDT and CDR2 YYEEEE. V was pared by 4 bases and J by 8 bases, with 16 bases between. CDR3 protein: CASSPTKGFDEQFF. The CDR3 DNA sequence: TGTGCCAGCAGCCCCACCAAAGGTTTTGATGAGCAGTTCTTC.

In this sample, this clone turned up a few times. V is TRBV6-1 and J is TRBJ1-5; no reliable D call. Germline loops: CDR1 MNHNS, CDR2 SASEGT. CDR3 size: 17 residues. V lost 1 base and J lost 3, with 16 bases in between. The CDR3: CASSEERHVGDNQPQHF. The CDR3 bases are TGTGCCAGCAGTGAAGAACGGCATGTTGGGGACAATCAGCCCCAGCATTTT.

The chain has TRBV30 and TRBJ2-1; the D gene could be TRBD1 or TRBD2 (5 bases each). Trimming removed 0 bases from V and 1 base from J, with 7 bases in between. This CDR3 comprises 14 residues. The germline gives CDR1 GTSNPN, CDR2 SVGIG (reference sequence). DNA for the CDR3: TGTGCCTGGAGTGTGTGGGGGTCCTACAATGAGCAGTTCTTC. Amino acid sequence: CAWSVWGSYNEQFF.

The rearrangement links TRBV21-1 to TRBJ1-1; the table's D call TRBD1 went unverified against the DNA. TRBV21-1 is tagged as a pseudogene. This CDR3 is 17 amino acids long. The DNA of the CDR3 is TGTGCCAGCAGCAAAGAGAAACCGGGACAGGGACACACTGAAGCTTTCTTT. It encodes CASSKEKPGQGHTEAFF.

The V call is TRBV27, the J call TRBJ1-1; TRBD1 agrees at 11 bases. The junction had 8 bases not matched to a gene; V was cut back by 4 bases and J by 1 base. The germline V gene has CDR1 MNHEY and CDR2 SMNVEV (reference sequence). The length of the CDR3 is 17 residues. CDR3 sequence (DNA): TGTGCCAGCAGTTATTATGGACAGGGGGCGACGAACACTGAAGCTTTCTTT. This codes for CASSYYGQGATNTEAFF.

This clone was seen a few times. The V call is TRBV6-6, the J call TRBJ1-2; no clear D. Trimming cost V 5 bases and J 8 bases, with 12 bases left between them. The CDR3 contains 12 residues. In germline, CDR1 is MNHNY, CDR2 SVGAGI (reference sequence). The CDR3 loop is CASSLHSTGYTF. CDR3 nucleotides: TGTGCCAGCAGTCTCCATAGTACGGGCTACACCTTC.

The J gene is TRBJ2-3, the V gene TRBV11-1; a weak D match, TRBD2 (5 bases). V was clipped by 5 bases and J by 4 bases, with 13 bases between them. CDR3 length: 14 residues. Germline values: CDR1 SGHAT, CDR2 FQDESV (reference sequence). The CDR3 nucleotides read TGTGCCAGCAGCGACCCGAGAGCGGCAGATACGCAGTATTTT. Protein sequence: CASSDPRAADTQYF.

The chain is built from TRBV11-1 and TRBJ2-7; the D is unclear. V was pared by 5 bases and J by 2 bases, with 13 bases between. Germline assignment: CDR1 SGHAT and CDR2 FQDESV (reference sequence). This CDR3 is built from 14 residues. The CDR3 spells CASSRNGPTYEQYF. Here the CDR3 DNA reads TGTGCCAGCAGCCGTAATGGCCCTACCTACGAGCAGTACTTC.

This chain links TRBV9 with TRBJ2-2; 9 nucleotides line up with TRBD2. The CDR3 covers 17 residues. V lost 2 bases to trimming and J lost 0 bases; unmatched junction nucleotides: 5. Germline lookup yields CDR1 SGDLS and CDR2 YYNGEE. The DNA of the CDR3 is TGTGCCAGCAGCGTGCGCGGCGGGGGGGCGAACACCGGGGAGCTGTTTTTT. Protein product: CASSVRGGGANTGELFF.

This chain connects TRBV4-2 to TRBJ1-4; 8 bases fit TRBD1. Trimming at V came to 1 base and at J to 3 bases, leaving 7 bases not matched to a gene. This CDR3 has 17 residues. Germline lookup yields CDR1 LGHNA and CDR2 YNFKEQ. DNA of the CDR3: TGTGCCAGCAGCCAAGGGACAGGGTCCCGGGCTAATGAAAAACTGTTTTTT. Protein: CASSQGTGSRANEKLFF.

The chain couples TRBV2 to TRBJ2-5; the match to TRBD1 covers 7 bases. There are 13 residues in the CDR3. Germline values: CDR1 SNHLY, CDR2 FYNNEI. J gave up 6 bases and V 8 bases, and 9 bases lay outside the gene matches. The chain's CDR3 is CASCDRDSQTQYF. CDR3 bases: TGTGCCAGCTGCGACAGGGATAGTCAGACCCAGTACTTC.

The chain combines TRBV7-9 with TRBJ1-6, with TRBD1 matching over 9 bases. Germline-derived CDR1 and CDR2 are SEHNR and FQNEAQ (reference sequence). The J segment lost 6 bases and the V segment lost 5 bases, leaving 5 bases of the junction unmatched. The CDR3 is 15 amino acids. The CDR3: CASSQGQGFNSPLHF. Here the CDR3 DNA reads TGTGCCAGCAGCCAAGGACAGGGGTTTAATTCACCCCTCCACTTT.

V and J are TRBV23-1 and TRBJ2-2; D might be TRBD2 (5 bases). TRBV23-1 counts as an open reading frame of uncertain function. The CDR3 loop spans 16 amino acids. V was shortened by 1 base and J by 2 bases, with 11 bases between the two germline ends. As DNA, the CDR3 is TGCGCCAGCAGTCAATATGTTCGGGAAAACACCGGGGAGCTGTTTTTT. Amino acid sequence: CASSQYVRENTGELFF.